The 2 T cell receptor beta chains reported below all come from one sample, sequenced in a study of PD-L1 blockade in urothelial cancer. Profiled with immunoSEQ multiplex PCR; TCRdb holds only in-frame clones, not every one. The sample holds about 52,000 clones, approximately 80% seen once. The source material was PBMCs, sampled around atezolizumab (anti-PD-L1) treatment. These receptors all stem from a man aged 65-85 years with urothelial cancer.

The chain carries TRBV7-6 and TRBJ1-6, with 7 bases fitting TRBD1. Germline assignment: CDR1 SGHVS and CDR2 FNYEAQ. There are 14 residues in the CDR3. The V segment lost 4 bases and the J segment 9 bases; nucleotides outside the gene matches: 6. This chain's CDR3 is CASSSGQSSSPLHF. The CDR3 DNA reads as TGTGCCAGCAGCTCGGGACAGTCAAGTTCACCCCTCCACTTT.

V is TRBV11-2 and J is TRBJ2-7; a weak D match, TRBD2 (6 bases). Germline V gene lookup returns CDR1 SGHAT and CDR2 FQNNGV. V was clipped by 1 base and J by 6 bases, with 13 bases between them. The CDR3 consists of 14 residues. CDR3: CASSLGHSSAEQYF. CDR3 nucleotide sequence: TGTGCCAGCAGCTTAGGGCACTCTAGCGCCGAGCAGTACTTC.